The source of this T cell receptor (beta chain) is a study of blood T cells in healthy people across ages (dated by TCRdb to 2013 to 2016). General notes on the study: In model experiments, roughly one uniquely barcoded TCR beta cDNA molecule per two T cells was captured by template switching. To avoid experimental bias, donors of different ages were randomly spread across the sequencing lanes. Using the same blood draw, the study looked at two additional independent replicas of 1 million unique cDNA reads for two donors, one aged 18 to 30 and the other aged 80 or older. To track age-related changes in TCR beta repertoire diversity, the study relied on deep sequencing normalized with unique cDNA molecular identifiers. Four age groups were formed from the donors: young (average 16 years), middle-aged (around 39), aged (roughly 58) and long-lived (more than 75). The paper's findings and limits, for the study overall: Estimates of total diversity based on one million sequenced T cells were considered lower bounds and underestimates. Since profiling was done on bulk unsorted PBMCs, naive and antigen-experienced compartments could not be conclusively compared. Observed TCR beta diversity per million T cells fell roughly linearly with age, and a significant reduction was already apparent by age roughly 41. Because donor CMV infection status was unknown, age-related changes in expanded clonotypes were potentially confounded. The long-lived group showed more naive CD4+ T cells, fewer expanded clones and increased TCR diversity than the aged group, suggesting age selection. There was a strong correlation between observed TCR beta diversity and the percentage of naive T cells measured by flow cytometry.

Library generation was performed with 5' RACE. The data were produced on an Illumina HiSeq 2500. The second PCR ran for about 6 to 11 cycles and used a J-beta primer mix along with a sample-barcoded 5' primer. Each TCR beta cDNA molecule received a unique molecular identifier from a template-switch 5' adaptor carrying 12 random nucleotides. At least 2.5 million CDR3-containing paired-end reads were obtained from each sample. First-strand cDNA was synthesized from all RNA with the Mint cDNA synthesis kit, primed by a TRBC-specific oligonucleotide. After uracil-DNA glycosylase treatment, a first 18-cycle PCR used universal primers M1SS and BC2_uni_R on all cDNA. The paper's data handling went like this. Normalization of each sample was performed by random selection of 1 million high-quality reads, each carrying a distinct molecular identifier. Instead of being binned into consensus sequences, reads that shared molecular identifiers were thrown out. MiTCR, set to a Q25 quality threshold and the strictest error-elimination algorithm, was used for CDR3 identification, clonotype clustering and error correction. A nonparametric unseen species model with Euler transformation was used to estimate lower-bound total TCR beta diversity. TCRdb trimmed the raw reads at Q25, called clones with MiXCR and kept productive beta chains. Merged by CDR3 protein, the rows form single entries marked with the most common genes and DNA. Here the V and J calls rest on TCRdb's processing, not on the authors' analysis. The sample contains approximately 690,000 distinct CDR3 sequences, roughly 50% of them found a single time. Clones ranked in the top ten supply over 35% of the sample.

The 35 to 40 donors, aged about 6 to 95 years, were systemically healthy Caucasian individuals from Russia. Around 9.9 milliliters of peripheral blood were collected from each donor into EDTA-treated Vacutainer tubes. PBMCs were isolated by Ficoll-Paque density-gradient centrifugation, with at least 7 million obtained per sample. Total RNA was extracted from PBMCs with Trizol reagent, with at least 6 micrograms obtained per sample. For every donor, an aliquot of PBMCs went through flow cytometry to measure the percentages of naive CD45RAhigh/CD27high T cells. CDR1 and CDR2 (SGHTA, FQGNSA) derive from the germline V gene. From cysteine to phenylalanine, the CDR3 is 15 amino acids long. Only the CDR3 portion is preserved as DNA: 45 bases, with reading frame beginning at the first base. V is trimmed back by 3 bases and J by 5 bases, and the junction contains 5 bases that no gene match accounts for. This clonotype has more than one count but fewer than ten. It lacks a known antigen. No base-level quality is on record; no much larger clone is a single base apart.

The clonotype originates from a man in his sixties in good health. Sequencing used blood. The chain is made from TRBV7-2 and TRBJ2-5; the central 11 bases match TRBD2. The DNA is as follows: TGTGCCAGCAGCTTGGTAGCGGGGGGGATGGAGACCCAGTACTTC. This translates into CASSLVAGGMETQYF.